This TCR beta chain was identified in a study of cytomegalovirus exposure and HLA in healthy donors. Study-wide points: Analysis performed later showed TCR beta chains linked to HLA being more clonally expanded than equally common others.

Comments on this clone: Antigen unknown.

The CDR3 is made up of 17 amino acids. The ends lost 0 bases at V and 0 bases at J; junction bases unmatched: 5. Germline-derived CDR1 and CDR2 are SGHTA and FQGNSA. Use of 60 Vbeta and 13 Jbeta primers characterized the PCR. Repertoires were generated with immunoSEQ multiplex PCR, while TCRdb's copy carries only in-frame clones and drops some. The sample lists under 200,000 clones, 75% to 90% seen once, with about 2.5% in the top ten. The sequenced material came from PBMCs. This chain connects TRBV7-2 to TRBJ1-1; 9 bases line up with TRBD1. The sequence derives from a male donor in good health and CMV-seronegative. CDR3 bases: TGTGCCAGCAGCTTAGCAAACAGGGGGCCCGTGAACACTGAAGCTTTCTTT. It codes for CASSLANRGPVNTEAFF.